This T cell receptor beta chain was obtained from a study of blood T cell repertoires in COVID-19. Whole-study context: From T cells, B-cell-depleted T cells, or PBMCs came the material, which was cDNA or gDNA.

Produced via immunoSEQ multiplex PCR; TCRdb's table is partial and in-frame only. The sample yields under 350,000 clones, 85% to 90% seen once. The CDR3 runs 16 residues. J lost 4 bases, V lost 1 base, and 8 bases had no gene match. Germline V gene data show CDR1 as SGDLS and CDR2 as YYNGEE. The genes are TRBV9 and TRBJ2-1; 7 nucleotides align to TRBD2. Sample: peripheral blood. The sequence came from a human donor in a cohort sampled during active COVID-19. CDR3 amino acids: CASSVLMGGSYNEQFF. CDR3 bases: TGTGCCAGCAGCGTATTAATGGGAGGGTCGTACAATGAGCAGTTCTTC.